This T cell receptor (beta chain) was retrieved from a study of sequential checkpoint blockade in melanoma. Overall study context: First-line arms were nivolumab then ipilimumab, or the reverse, randomized 1:1.

The CDR3 runs 14 residues. Germline V gene sequence: CDR1 LNHDA, CDR2 SQIVND (reference sequence). The junction had 5 bases not matched to a gene; V was cut back by 5 bases and J by 2 bases. The treatment was: randomized to nivolumab then ipilimumab (arm A) or the reverse (arm B). Libraries were prepared by immunoSEQ multiplex PCR; TCRdb keeps only in-frame clonotypes and omits some of them. Found here are 15,000 to 20,000 clones, 75% to 85% of them singletons; the top ten hold approximately 38%. The sequence was collected from a human donor with melanoma. This specimen was CD8+ T cells sorted from blood (inferred from file names), taken from a patient given nivolumab and ipilimumab in sequence. This rearrangement joins TRBV19 to TRBJ2-7; the match to TRBD2 covers 8 bases. The CDR3 sequence is CASSFRGGTYEQYF. In DNA, the CDR3 is TGTGCCAGTAGTTTTCGGGGGGGGACCTACGAGCAGTACTTC.